This is a list of T cell receptor beta chains from one sample in a study of OX40 agonist ivuxolimab in advanced cancers. Repertoires were generated with immunoSEQ multiplex PCR, while TCRdb's copy carries only in-frame clones and drops some. This sample has tens of thousands of clones; 75% to 90% occur once, and the top ten carry about 10%. The sample was CD4+ or CD8+ T cells sorted from blood, taken in a trial of the OX40 agonist ivuxolimab. These receptors all stem from an adult with an advanced solid tumor such as melanoma, head and neck, liver or kidney cancer. The CDR3 runs from the conserved cysteine through the conserved F or W. D genes are given only for firm matches. The size field is filled for only some rows; it gives once, few, many or a size class.

TRBD1 14 TRBJ1-1 once TRBV7-8 CASSFDRVGAEAFF TGTGCCAGCAGCTTCGACAGGGTGGGTGCTGAAGCTTTCTTT
- 15 TRBJ2-1 once TRBV5-1 CASSLPAGQGDEQFF TGCGCCAGCAGCCTGCCGGCGGGACAAGGCGATGAGCAGTTCTTC
TRBD1 14 TRBJ1-1 once TRBV7-2 CASSLQGAGTEAFF TGTGCCAGCAGCTTACAGGGGGCGGGAACTGAAGCTTTCTTT
- 11 TRBJ2-1 - TRBV7-2 CASRRYNEQFF TGTGCCAGCAGGCGCTACAATGAGCAGTTCTTC
- 12 TRBJ1-1 - TRBV5-5 CASSLQDTEAFF TGTGCCAGCAGCTTGCAGGACACTGAAGCTTTCTTT
- 14 TRBJ1-5 once TRBV2 CASTGQGIRQPQHF TGTGCCAGCACCGGGCAGGGGATACGTCAGCCCCAGCATTTT
- 14 TRBJ1-6 few TRBV5-1 CASRDDGGNSPLHF TGCGCCAGCAGGGACGATGGGGGTAATTCACCCCTCCACTTT
TRBD2 16 TRBJ2-2 - TRBV2 CASRVSGNANTGELFF TGTGCCAGCAGAGTTAGCGGGAACGCGAACACCGGGGAGCTGTTTTTT
- 14 TRBJ1-1 - TRBV28 CASSFTAMNTEAFF TGTGCCAGCAGTTTTACGGCTATGAACACTGAAGCTTTCTTT
- 13 TRBJ1-5 - TRBV6-5 CASSDLPNQPQHF TGTGCCAGCAGTGATCTTCCAAATCAGCCCCAGCATTTT
TRBD1 14 TRBJ2-7 - TRBV28 CASNWGQGVPEQYF TGTGCCAGCAACTGGGGACAGGGGGTACCCGAGCAGTACTTC
TRBD2 15 TRBJ2-3 - TRBV2 CASKGLAASTDTQYF TGTGCCAGCAAGGGTCTAGCGGCTAGCACAGATACGCAGTATTTT